Listed below are T cell receptor beta chains from one sample, sequenced in a study of blood T cell repertoires in COVID-19. Produced via immunoSEQ multiplex PCR; TCRdb's table is partial and in-frame only. The sample contains around 100,000 clones, 85% to 90% of which appear only once. The sample taken for sequencing was peripheral blood. The receptors stem from a woman aged 60-75 years with COVID-19, enrolled during active disease. Both conserved end residues are part of each CDR3. Each record gives: J gene, V gene, D gene, clone size, CDR3 DNA, CDR3 protein. D genes are given only for firm matches. Rows may omit the clone size; those that give it use once, few, many or a size class.

j_call: TRBJ2-1; v_call: TRBV4-3; d_call: TRBD2; clone_size: -; cdr3_nt: TGCGCCAGCAGCCAAGCGGGGGGACGAAACAATGAGCAGTTCTTC; cdr3_aa: CASSQAGGRNNEQFF
j_call: TRBJ2-1; v_call: TRBV5-1; d_call: -; clone_size: -; cdr3_nt: TGCGCCAGCAGCTTGGTGGCCCCGCAATCACCCTACAATGAGCAGTTCTTC; cdr3_aa: CASSLVAPQSPYNEQFF
j_call: TRBJ2-2; v_call: TRBV20-1; d_call: TRBD2; clone_size: -; cdr3_nt: TGCAGTGCTAGTGGAGGTGCCGGGACTAGCGACTCCGGGGAGCTGTTTTTT; cdr3_aa: CSASGGAGTSDSGELFF
j_call: TRBJ2-3; v_call: TRBV2; d_call: TRBD2; clone_size: -; cdr3_nt: TGTGCCAGCAGTCGGACTAGCGGGGGGGCGGGTGGTACGCAGTATTTT; cdr3_aa: CASSRTSGGAGGTQYF
j_call: TRBJ2-1; v_call: TRBV20-1; d_call: -; clone_size: -; cdr3_nt: TGCAGTGCTAGTTATCGGGGCAGGGGTGGATACAATGAGCAGTTCTTC; cdr3_aa: CSASYRGRGGYNEQFF
j_call: TRBJ2-6; v_call: TRBV10-2; d_call: -; clone_size: -; cdr3_nt: TGCGCCAGCAGTGATGTTGCGTGGGCAGGGGCCAACGTCCTGACTTTC; cdr3_aa: CASSDVAWAGANVLTF
j_call: TRBJ2-7; v_call: TRBV27; d_call: -; clone_size: once; cdr3_nt: TGTGCCAGCAGTTTAGACCAGGGAAGGGGCGAGCAGTACTTC; cdr3_aa: CASSLDQGRGEQYF
j_call: TRBJ1-1; v_call: TRBV12-3/TRBV12-4; d_call: -; clone_size: -; cdr3_nt: TGTGCCAGCAGTCGAACGGAGGGAGAAGCTTTCTTT; cdr3_aa: CASSRTEGEAFF
j_call: TRBJ2-2; v_call: TRBV7-6; d_call: TRBD2; clone_size: once; cdr3_nt: TGTGCCAGCAGCTCCGACCCCCTTGGGGTTAGCGGGGGCACCGGGGAGCTGTTTTTT; cdr3_aa: CASSSDPLGVSGGTGELFF
j_call: TRBJ2-1; v_call: TRBV6-2/TRBV6-3; d_call: -; clone_size: once; cdr3_nt: TGTGCCAGCAGCCTAAAAATACATCATGAGCAGTTCTTC; cdr3_aa: CASSLKIHHEQFF
j_call: TRBJ1-1; v_call: TRBV2; d_call: -; clone_size: -; cdr3_nt: TGTGCCAGCAGTGAAGAGACTCTACGGGGGAACACTGAAGCTTTCTTT; cdr3_aa: CASSEETLRGNTEAFF
j_call: TRBJ2-7; v_call: TRBV5-4; d_call: -; clone_size: -; cdr3_nt: TGTGCCAGCAGCGCAGGGCCGCAGGCCGAGCAGTACTTC; cdr3_aa: CASSAGPQAEQYF
j_call: TRBJ1-5; v_call: TRBV12-5; d_call: TRBD1; clone_size: few; cdr3_nt: TGTGCTAGTGCCCCGGGACAGGGATCGTGGTCCCTGTTCGGGGGCAATCAGCCCCAGCATTTT; cdr3_aa: CASAPGQGSWSLFGGNQPQHF
j_call: TRBJ2-2; v_call: TRBV11-1; d_call: -; clone_size: -; cdr3_nt: TGTGCCAGCAGCTTAGAGGATACGGGCGGGGAGCTGTTTTTT; cdr3_aa: CASSLEDTGGELFF
j_call: TRBJ1-4; v_call: TRBV6-2/TRBV6-3; d_call: -; clone_size: -; cdr3_nt: TGTGCCAGCAGTTACTCGGGGGAGGCTAATGAAAAACTGTTTTTT; cdr3_aa: CASSYSGEANEKLFF
j_call: TRBJ2-6; v_call: TRBV5-1; d_call: -; clone_size: -; cdr3_nt: TGCGCCAGCAGCCCCGGGTCTGGGGCCAACGTCCTGACTTTC; cdr3_aa: CASSPGSGANVLTF
j_call: TRBJ2-3; v_call: TRBV27; d_call: TRBD1; clone_size: -; cdr3_nt: TGTGCCAGCAGTTTGACAGGGGGAACAGATACGCAGTATTTT; cdr3_aa: CASSLTGGTDTQYF
j_call: TRBJ1-5; v_call: TRBV7-8; d_call: -; clone_size: -; cdr3_nt: TGTGCCAGCAGCTTAGCGAGGGTCCAGCCTCAGCATTTT; cdr3_aa: CASSLARVQPQHF
j_call: TRBJ1-1; v_call: TRBV18; d_call: TRBD1; clone_size: -; cdr3_nt: TGTGCCAGCTCACCTCCTGGGACAGGTGACACTGAAGCTTTCTTT; cdr3_aa: CASSPPGTGDTEAFF
j_call: TRBJ2-4; v_call: TRBV20-1; d_call: TRBD2; clone_size: -; cdr3_nt: TGCAGTGCTAGTTGGCGGGGGGAAAACATTCAGTACTTC; cdr3_aa: CSASWRGENIQYF
j_call: TRBJ1-4; v_call: TRBV10-1; d_call: -; clone_size: once; cdr3_nt: TGCGCCAGCAGTGAGTGGGGGGTAGGTGTCACTAATGAAAAACTGTTTTTT; cdr3_aa: CASSEWGVGVTNEKLFF
j_call: TRBJ1-3; v_call: TRBV2; d_call: -; clone_size: -; cdr3_nt: TGTGCCAACAACAGGGCCTCTGGAAACACCATATATTTT; cdr3_aa: CANNRASGNTIYF
j_call: TRBJ2-3; v_call: TRBV27; d_call: TRBD2; clone_size: -; cdr3_nt: TGTGCCAGCAGTATCTACCGGGGGGGAGTAGATACGCAGTATTTT; cdr3_aa: CASSIYRGGVDTQYF
j_call: TRBJ2-6; v_call: TRBV5-1; d_call: TRBD1; clone_size: -; cdr3_nt: TGCGCCAGCAGCGGGGGACAGGGAGTCTCTGGGGCCAACGTCCTGACTTTC; cdr3_aa: CASSGGQGVSGANVLTF
j_call: TRBJ1-2; v_call: TRBV5-1; d_call: -; clone_size: -; cdr3_nt: TGCGCCAGCAGCGGAGGGACGGCGGGGAATAACTATGGCTACACCTTC; cdr3_aa: CASSGGTAGNNYGYTF
j_call: TRBJ1-2; v_call: TRBV7-9; d_call: -; clone_size: few; cdr3_nt: TGTGCCAGCAGCTTAGGGGCGGCCAGGGCCTATGGCTACACCTTC; cdr3_aa: CASSLGAARAYGYTF
j_call: TRBJ2-1; v_call: TRBV11-3; d_call: -; clone_size: -; cdr3_nt: TGTGCCAGCAGCCTAGGCGCCGACAGTGGCAATGAGCAGTTCTTC; cdr3_aa: CASSLGADSGNEQFF
j_call: TRBJ1-3; v_call: TRBV7-9; d_call: -; clone_size: -; cdr3_nt: TGTGCCAGCAGCAAACCAGGAATTGGAAACACCATATATTTT; cdr3_aa: CASSKPGIGNTIYF
j_call: TRBJ2-7; v_call: TRBV7-3; d_call: -; clone_size: -; cdr3_nt: TGTGCCAGCAGCTCTGGACAATCCTACGAGCAGTACTTC; cdr3_aa: CASSSGQSYEQYF
j_call: TRBJ2-5; v_call: TRBV4-2; d_call: -; clone_size: -; cdr3_nt: TGTGCCAGCAGCCAAGGGTCTAGCACGGCCCAGTACTTC; cdr3_aa: CASSQGSSTAQYF
j_call: TRBJ1-1; v_call: TRBV19; d_call: TRBD1; clone_size: -; cdr3_nt: TGTGCCAGTAGTAGCCGACAGGGAAACACTGAAGCTTTCTTT; cdr3_aa: CASSSRQGNTEAFF
j_call: TRBJ1-1; v_call: TRBV2; d_call: -; clone_size: few; cdr3_nt: TGTGCCAGCAAAGTAGTAGGGGGGAACACTGAAGCTTTCTTT; cdr3_aa: CASKVVGGNTEAFF
j_call: TRBJ2-3; v_call: TRBV9; d_call: -; clone_size: -; cdr3_nt: TGTGCCAGCAGCGCGGAACTACAGGCCAGCACAGATACGCAGTATTTT; cdr3_aa: CASSAELQASTDTQYF
j_call: TRBJ1-1; v_call: TRBV25-1; d_call: -; clone_size: -; cdr3_nt: TGTGCCAGCAGTGAATCCCCCGCAGGGAACACTGAAGCTTTCTTT; cdr3_aa: CASSESPAGNTEAFF
j_call: TRBJ1-2; v_call: TRBV19; d_call: -; clone_size: -; cdr3_nt: TGTGCCAGTGACAGTATTGATGGCTACACCTTC; cdr3_aa: CASDSIDGYTF
j_call: TRBJ2-3; v_call: TRBV7-2; d_call: TRBD2; clone_size: -; cdr3_nt: TGTGCCAGCAGCGGCCCAGCTAGCGGGGGGGCATGGTCAGATACGCAGTATTTT; cdr3_aa: CASSGPASGGAWSDTQYF
j_call: TRBJ1-2; v_call: TRBV6-1; d_call: -; clone_size: -; cdr3_nt: TGTGCCAGCAGTGAACTCCAGGGCGACTATGGCTACACCTTC; cdr3_aa: CASSELQGDYGYTF
j_call: TRBJ2-3; v_call: TRBV5-6; d_call: -; clone_size: -; cdr3_nt: TGTGCCAGCAGCTTGGGGGTGGAACTAGATGCAGATACGCAGTATTTT; cdr3_aa: CASSLGVELDADTQYF
j_call: TRBJ2-3; v_call: TRBV12-3/TRBV12-4; d_call: -; clone_size: -; cdr3_nt: TGTGCCAGCAGTTTTTCTCCCACAGATACGCAGTATTTT; cdr3_aa: CASSFSPTDTQYF
j_call: TRBJ1-4; v_call: TRBV27; d_call: -; clone_size: once; cdr3_nt: TGTGCCAGCAGTTTATCGCGCAGGGTGGAGGAAAAACTGTTTTTT; cdr3_aa: CASSLSRRVEEKLFF
j_call: TRBJ2-1; v_call: TRBV19; d_call: TRBD1; clone_size: -; cdr3_nt: TGTGCCAGTAGTATGTGGGGACAGAATTACAATGAGCAGTTCTTC; cdr3_aa: CASSMWGQNYNEQFF
j_call: TRBJ2-3; v_call: TRBV10-3; d_call: TRBD2; clone_size: -; cdr3_nt: TGTGCCATCAGCCCGACTAGCGGGGGGGCTATGAGCACAGATACGCAGTATTTT; cdr3_aa: CAISPTSGGAMSTDTQYF
j_call: TRBJ2-2; v_call: TRBV27; d_call: TRBD1; clone_size: -; cdr3_nt: TGTGCCAGCACTCACAGGGGCGGGACAGGGGACACCGGGGAGCTGTTTTTT; cdr3_aa: CASTHRGGTGDTGELFF
j_call: TRBJ2-7; v_call: TRBV6-6; d_call: -; clone_size: few; cdr3_nt: TGTGCCAGCAGTTATCTTCCTGAGTCCTACGAGCAGTACTTC; cdr3_aa: CASSYLPESYEQYF
j_call: TRBJ1-2; v_call: TRBV5-6; d_call: -; clone_size: -; cdr3_nt: TGTGCCAGCAGCTTGCCACAGGGCCATCAGGGCTACACCTTC; cdr3_aa: CASSLPQGHQGYTF
j_call: TRBJ1-1; v_call: TRBV7-3; d_call: -; clone_size: -; cdr3_nt: TGTGCCAGCAGCTTAGATGGAGAGGACACTGAAGCTTTCTTT; cdr3_aa: CASSLDGEDTEAFF
j_call: TRBJ2-5; v_call: TRBV7-3; d_call: TRBD2; clone_size: -; cdr3_nt: TGTGCCAGCAGCCCCAACCCCGGTTTAGCGGGGGTCGTCCAAGAGACCCAGTACTTC; cdr3_aa: CASSPNPGLAGVVQETQYF
j_call: TRBJ1-1; v_call: TRBV5-1; d_call: -; clone_size: once; cdr3_nt: TGCGCCAGCAGCTTGGCTTTTTGGGGGGAACGAGCTTTCTTT; cdr3_aa: CASSLAFWGERAFF
j_call: TRBJ2-7; v_call: TRBV19; d_call: -; clone_size: -; cdr3_nt: TGTGCCAGTAGTCTTCGATCGACAGCCTTATACGAGCAGTACTTC; cdr3_aa: CASSLRSTALYEQYF
j_call: TRBJ2-7; v_call: TRBV5-6; d_call: -; clone_size: -; cdr3_nt: TGTGCCAGCAGCACAGGGATAAGTTACGAGCAGTACTTC; cdr3_aa: CASSTGISYEQYF
j_call: TRBJ1-1; v_call: TRBV27; d_call: TRBD1; clone_size: -; cdr3_nt: TGTGCCAGCAGTCCCGGACAGGGGGCTGACACTGAAGCTTTCTTT; cdr3_aa: CASSPGQGADTEAFF
j_call: TRBJ2-3; v_call: TRBV5-1; d_call: -; clone_size: -; cdr3_nt: TGCGCCAGCAGCGGAGAACCGGGGGTCACAGATACGCAGTATTTT; cdr3_aa: CASSGEPGVTDTQYF
j_call: TRBJ1-2; v_call: TRBV11-2; d_call: -; clone_size: -; cdr3_nt: TGTGCCAGCGGCCGGTGGACAACGACTGGCTACACCTTC; cdr3_aa: CASGRWTTTGYTF